The present T cell receptor beta chain was sequenced within a study of T cell changes during pregnancy in multiple sclerosis. CDR3 size: 15 residues. Germline V gene sequence: CDR1 SEHNR, CDR2 FQNEAQ (reference sequence). V shed 3 bases, J shed 8 bases, and the junction held 7 bases outside the gene matches. Libraries were prepared by immunoSEQ multiplex PCR; TCRdb keeps only in-frame clonotypes and omits some of them. This sample yields roughly 57,000 clones, of which about 92% are seen a single time; 0.6% to 0.7% belongs to the top ten. The origin of this receptor is a female donor with multiple sclerosis, enrolled in a pregnancy study. Sample: CD4+ T cells from peripheral blood mononuclear cells, taken after pregnancy. The chain combines TRBV7-9 with TRBJ2-1, with 10 bases that match TRBD2. CDR3 in DNA: TGTGCCAGCAGCTTTGGGGCTAGCGGGAGCTATGAGCAGTTCTTC. Translating gives CASSFGASGSYEQFF. The variable domain in full, with the rest retrieved from reference TRBV7-9 and TRBJ2-1, is DTGVSQNPRHKITKRGQNVTFRCDPISEHNRLYWYRQTLGQGPEFLTYFQNEAQLEKSRLLSDRFSAERPKGSFSTLEIQRTEQGDSAMYLCASSFGASGSYEQFFGPGTRLTVL.